The sequence of this T cell receptor (beta chain) was determined in a study of identical twins (dated by TCRdb to the mid-2010s). Regarding the study in general: TCR alpha and beta repertoires from monozygotic twins, unrelated adults of various ages and cord blood were deep-sequenced to test whether fetal clonotypes persist. To rule out contamination, replicate twin experiments were performed at different times with different library preparation protocols.

Trimming costs V 5 bases and J 7 bases, and their ends lie 14 bases apart. The CDR3 sequence holds 13 residues, the cysteine and phenylalanine included. The retained sequence is limited to the CDR3, 39 bases, with the frame set at the first base. Here is what the overall study found, with its caveats: In beta out-of-frame sequences, excess twin sharing was weaker, because having fewer shared sequences lowered the signal-to-noise ratio. In monozygotic twins, recombination models systematically underestimated out-of-frame TCR alpha sharing, but the models matched the sharing seen between unrelated individuals. Compared with coincidental sharing between unrelated individuals, an excess of low generation-probability sequences was observed among out-of-frame TCR alpha sequences shared between twins. Fewer insertions were carried by abundant cord blood beta clonotypes, a similar but weaker trend appeared in young adult naive repertoires, and no such trend appeared in memory repertoires. Invariant T cells such as MAIT and iNKT could partly confound zero-insertion analyses, though diverse VJ usage argued against this for most clonotypes. Because the same donors could not be followed over many years, the conclusions relied on cross-sectional statistical analysis.

Every donor was a healthy Caucasian. Concerning this clonotype itself: Its antigen is unknown. Per-base qualities were not stored, and no clone one base away is much larger.

The protocol used for the library was 5' RACE. Sequencing was performed on an Illumina HiSeq 2000. A universal primer binding site was introduced by template switching, and a unique molecular identifier was present in the final cDNA, enabling accurate counting of TCR cDNA molecules. First-strand cDNA for TCR alpha and beta chains was synthesized from specific primers in the conserved constant-segment region. To control for contamination, every cDNA library carried two barcodes: a SMART-Mk sample barcode plus Illumina barcodes. TruSeq adapter sequences along with Illumina sample barcodes were introduced in two successive PCR steps. Sequencing of the TCR alpha and beta cDNA libraries was done on the Illumina HiSeq platform using custom primers. Regarding the original processing steps: Unique molecular identifiers were extracted from raw reads with MiGEC, and CDR3 positions were determined with MiXCR. For each individual, recombination models were inferred using an EM algorithm with the repgenHMM and IGoR tools. Shared clonotypes were analyzed with the tcR package in R, and sharing was normalized by the product of cloneset sizes. To study raw recombination free of thymic and clonal selection effects, out-of-frame nonproductive sequences were analyzed. Using fastp at Q25 and MiXCR, TCRdb reprocessed the public reads and kept productive beta chains. Rows with one shared CDR3 protein collapse into an entry with the most common genes and DNA. These V and J calls originate from TCRdb's pipeline instead of the authors' own analysis. Counted in this sample were some 1,700,000 distinct CDR3 sequences; roughly 35% of them appeared once. The ten biggest clones cover approximately 0.25% of the sample.

Sequencing was carried out using cord blood. This clonotype originated in a newborn girl in good health. The sequence is built from TRBV12-3 or TRBV12-4 and TRBJ1-2; a confident D gene designation cannot be given. The DNA sequence is as follows: TGTGCCAGCAGTCCGACTTTAGGGCTTGGCTACACCTTC. This translates into CASSPTLGLGYTF.